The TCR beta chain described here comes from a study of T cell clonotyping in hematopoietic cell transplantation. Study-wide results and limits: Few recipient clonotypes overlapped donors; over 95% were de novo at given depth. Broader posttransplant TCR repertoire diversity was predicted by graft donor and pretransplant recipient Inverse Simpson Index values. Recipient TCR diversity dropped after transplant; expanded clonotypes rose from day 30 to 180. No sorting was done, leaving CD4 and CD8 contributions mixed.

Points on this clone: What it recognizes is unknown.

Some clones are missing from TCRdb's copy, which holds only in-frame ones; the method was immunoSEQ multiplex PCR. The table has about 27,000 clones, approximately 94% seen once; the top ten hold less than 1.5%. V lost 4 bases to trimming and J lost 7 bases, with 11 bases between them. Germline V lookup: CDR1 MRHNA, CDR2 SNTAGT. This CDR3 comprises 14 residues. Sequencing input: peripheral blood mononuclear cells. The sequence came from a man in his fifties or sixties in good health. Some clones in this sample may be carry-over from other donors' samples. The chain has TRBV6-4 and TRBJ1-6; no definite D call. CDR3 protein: CASSVVPGNSPLHF. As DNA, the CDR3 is TGTGCCAGCAGTGTGGTACCGGGCAATTCACCCCTCCACTTT.